What follows are 3 T cell receptor beta chains derived from one specimen sequenced in a study of vaccination effects on CD4 cells after COVID-19. Method: immunoSEQ multiplex PCR; TCRdb's copy keeps in-frame clones and lacks some. The profile shows about 55,000 clones, around 68% of them singletons. These receptors' targets are unknown. ViraFEST assay sequencing came after antigen-specific CD4+ T cells were expanded with viral peptide pools. With around ten days of culture completed, CD4+ T cells were isolated. Neither prior SARS-CoV-2 infection nor positive nucleocapsid antibodies were present in the vaccine recipients. The sequences come from CD4+ T cells from PBMCs cultured with SARS-CoV-2 spike peptides, collected before COVID-19 vaccination. The source is a human donor who received a COVID-19 vaccine.

This clone came up a few times. The chain recombines TRBV5-1 with TRBJ2-5; 10 bases align to TRBD2. CDR1 and CDR2 (germline): SGHRS, YFSETQ. This CDR3 region has 14 residues. V lost 3 bases to trimming and J lost 2 bases; unmatched junction nucleotides: 1. The CDR3 loop is CASSSGLAQETQYF. The CDR3 nucleotides are TGCGCCAGCAGCTCGGGACTAGCGCAAGAGACCCAGTACTTC.

The rearrangement uses TRBV9 and TRBJ2-7, with 12 bases lining up with TRBD2. Germline values: CDR1 SGDLS, CDR2 YYNGEE. This CDR3 contains 18 residues. Unmatched junction bases numbered 11, after V lost 4 bases and J lost 0 bases. The DNA for the CDR3 is TGTGCCAGCAGCCCCCGGACTAGCGGGGCTGCGAGCTCCTACGAGCAGTACTTC. It yields the protein CASSPRTSGAASSYEQYF. Together with reference TRBV9 and TRBJ2-7, the CDR3 gives the full variable domain: DSGVTQTPKHLITATGQRVTLRCSPRSGDLSVYWYQQSLDQGLQFLIQYYNGEERAKGNILERFSAQQFPDLHSELNLSSLELGDSALYFCASSPRTSGAASSYEQYFGPGTRLTVT.

This clone was detected a few times. The genes are TRBV27 and TRBJ1-5; perhaps TRBD1 as D (6 bases). This CDR3 has 12 residues. Germline loops: CDR1 MNHEY, CDR2 SMNVEV (reference sequence). V gave up 7 bases and J gave up 6 bases, with 10 bases separating them. The CDR3 bases are TGTGCCAGCACAACAGGGATTCAGCCCCAGCATTTT. This sequence encodes CASTTGIQPQHF.